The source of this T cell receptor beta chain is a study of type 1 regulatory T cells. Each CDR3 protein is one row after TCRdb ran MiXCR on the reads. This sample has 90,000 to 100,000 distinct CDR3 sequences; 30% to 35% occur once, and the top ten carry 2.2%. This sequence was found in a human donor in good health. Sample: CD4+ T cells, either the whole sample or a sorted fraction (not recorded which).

CDR3 in amino acids: CSARGPGLQSFEQFF. The CDR3 region has the DNA TGCAGTGCTAGGGGACCGGGACTCCAATCTTTTGAGCAGTTCTTC. The chain employs TRBV20-1 and TRBJ2-1; a possible D gene is TRBD2 (6 bases). Germline CDR1 is DFQATT and CDR2 is SNEGSKA (reference sequence). The CDR3 runs to 15 residues. Trimming removed 3 bases at V and 9 bases at J, with 21 bases between.